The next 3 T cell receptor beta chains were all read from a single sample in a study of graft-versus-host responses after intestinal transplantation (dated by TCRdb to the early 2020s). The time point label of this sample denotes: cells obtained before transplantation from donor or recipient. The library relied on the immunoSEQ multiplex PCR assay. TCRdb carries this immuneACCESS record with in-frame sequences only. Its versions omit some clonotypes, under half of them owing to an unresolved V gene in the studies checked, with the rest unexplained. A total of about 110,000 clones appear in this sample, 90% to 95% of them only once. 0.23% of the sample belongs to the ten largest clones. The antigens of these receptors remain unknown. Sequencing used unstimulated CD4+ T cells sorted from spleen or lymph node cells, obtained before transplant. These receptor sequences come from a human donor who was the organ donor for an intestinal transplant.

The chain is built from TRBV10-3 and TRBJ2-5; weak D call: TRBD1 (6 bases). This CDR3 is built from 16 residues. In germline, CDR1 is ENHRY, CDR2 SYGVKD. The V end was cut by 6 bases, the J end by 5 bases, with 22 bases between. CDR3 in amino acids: CAISRLRGENLETQYF. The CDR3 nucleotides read TGTGCCATCAGCCGTCTCAGGGGTGAAAATTTGGAGACCCAGTACTTC.

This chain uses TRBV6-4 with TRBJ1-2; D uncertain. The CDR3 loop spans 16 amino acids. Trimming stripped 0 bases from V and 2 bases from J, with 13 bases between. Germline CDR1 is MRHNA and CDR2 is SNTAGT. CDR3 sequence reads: CASSDSSQLLNYGYTF. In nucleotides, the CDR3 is TGTGCCAGCAGTGACTCGAGTCAACTATTGAACTATGGCTACACCTTC.

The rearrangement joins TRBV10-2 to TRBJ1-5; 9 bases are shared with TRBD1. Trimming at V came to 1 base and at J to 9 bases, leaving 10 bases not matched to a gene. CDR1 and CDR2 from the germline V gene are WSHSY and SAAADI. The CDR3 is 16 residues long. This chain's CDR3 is CASSEWYGTGRRPQHF. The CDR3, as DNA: TGCGCCAGCAGTGAGTGGTACGGGACAGGGAGGCGGCCCCAGCATTTT.